A selection of T cell receptor beta chains follows, all from one sample in a study of regulatory T cells in long-lasting Graves disease. From the multiplex PCR reads, TCRdb called clonotypes with MiXCR, one entry per CDR3 protein. The sample shows about 450,000 distinct CDR3 sequences, 16% of them seen only once. In addition, the sample was reused for a study of T cells in Graves' hyperthyroidism and ophthalmopathy.

Sample: peripheral blood mononuclear cells (PBMCs), taken at new diagnosis, from a patient treated with antithyroid drugs. Source of these receptors: a woman aged 25 to 45 with Graves disease. CDR3s include the opening cysteine and the closing phenylalanine or tryptophan. The order of the fields is D gene, J gene, V gene, clone size, CDR3 DNA, CDR3 protein. The D gene is left open where the match is weak. The listing skips clone size in some rows; elsewhere it reads once, few, many or a size class.

TRBD1 TRBJ2-7 TRBV6-5 . TGTGCCAGCAGTTACCTTGGGACAGGGGATTACGAGCAGTACTTC CASSYLGTGDYEQYF
. TRBJ1-5 TRBV12-3/TRBV12-4 many TGTGCCAGTCGGAAACTGACATTGAATCTCAATCAGCCCCAGCATTTT CASRKLTLNLNQPQHF
. TRBJ1-5 TRBV14 . TGTGCCAGCAGCCACCGAGACCAGCCCCAGCATTTT CASSHRDQPQHF
TRBD2 TRBJ2-1 TRBV11-2 many TGTGCCAGCAGCTTAAATTCCGGGGGGGGACCCTACAATGAGCAGTTCTTC CASSLNSGGGPYNEQFF
. TRBJ2-2 TRBV27 few TGTGCCAGCAGTCAGGCCAATCGGGTAAAAACCGGGGAGCTGTTTTTT CASSQANRVKTGELFF
TRBD1 TRBJ1-4 TRBV2 few TGTGCCAGCAGTGACGGGGACAGCTTCAATGAAAAACTGCTTTTT CASSDGDSFNEKLLF
. TRBJ1-1 TRBV20-1 many TGCAGTGCTAGAGATACCAGTGAAGCTTTCTTT CSARDTSEAFF
. TRBJ2-5 TRBV28 . TGTGCCAGCAGTTTCCCAAGCCAAGAGACCCAGTACTTC CASSFPSQETQYF
. TRBJ2-2 TRBV11-2 many TGTGCTAGGGGAGGGGGCAGTACCGGGGAGCTGTTTTTT CARGGGSTGELFF
. TRBJ1-2 TRBV7-7 . TGTGCTAGCAGCTTCACGCACACCTATGGCTACACCTTC CASSFTHTYGYTF
TRBD2 TRBJ2-5 TRBV4-3 . TGCGCCAGCAGCCAGACTAGCGGGAGTAGTGAGACCCAGTACTTC CASSQTSGSSETQYF
TRBD1 TRBJ2-7 TRBV6-2/TRBV6-3 few TGTGCCAGCAGGGAGGACAGGAGCTCCTACGAGCAGTACTTC CASREDRSSYEQYF
TRBD2 TRBJ2-2 TRBV6-5 . TGTGCCAGCAGTTTTAAACTAGCGGGCTACACCGGGGAGCTGTTTTTT CASSFKLAGYTGELFF
TRBD2 TRBJ2-1 TRBV5-4 many TGTGCCAGCAGCCGAACCTGGACTAGCGGGATAGATGAGCAGTTCTTC CASSRTWTSGIDEQFF
. TRBJ2-3 TRBV20-1 many TGCAGTGCTAGAGGAACTAGTCTACCTGATACGCAGTATTTT CSARGTSLPDTQYF
. TRBJ2-1 TRBV24-1 . TGTGCCACCAGTGATTTGCGGTTGGGGAGCCACAATGGGCAGTTCTTC CATSDLRLGSHNGQFF
. TRBJ2-1 TRBV7-2 . TGTGCCAGCAGCTTAGTCAGGGCCAATGAGCAGTTCTTC CASSLVRANEQFF
. TRBJ1-1 TRBV7-9 . TGTGCCAGCAGCCCACCCACAGTTATGAACACTGAAGCTTTCTTT CASSPPTVMNTEAFF
. TRBJ2-3 TRBV28 many TGTGCCAGCAGTTCGACCGGGACGCCTAGCACAGATACGCAGTATTTT CASSSTGTPSTDTQYF
TRBD1 TRBJ1-3 TRBV6-5 . TGTGCCAGCAGTTACTCGCGGACAGGGTCGGGAAACACCATATATTTT CASSYSRTGSGNTIYF
TRBD2 TRBJ2-7 TRBV7-8 few TGTGCCAGCAGCTTATCCGCGGGAGCGTTCGAGCAGTACTTC CASSLSAGAFEQYF
. TRBJ1-5 TRBV30 many TGTGCCTGGAGTTGGGGGGGAGGCTATAGCAATCAGCCCCAGCATTTT CAWSWGGGYSNQPQHF
. TRBJ1-2 TRBV29-1 few TGCAGCGTGTCGGGGAATGGGGGCTACACCTTC CSVSGNGGYTF
. TRBJ2-4 TRBV29-1 few TGCAGCGTTGTGACTATAAACAAAAACGTTCAGTACTTC CSVVTINKNVQYF
. TRBJ2-7 TRBV7-9 . TGTGCCAGCAGCTTAGGAGCCATTAAGGACTACGAGCAGTACTTC CASSLGAIKDYEQYF
TRBD1 TRBJ2-7 TRBV9 . TGTGCCAGCAGCCCGGAGGGGACAGGGGACGAGCAGTACTTC CASSPEGTGDEQYF
. TRBJ2-3 TRBV19 many TGTGCCACCTCTGCCCGAAGGAACACAGATACGCAGTATTTT CATSARRNTDTQYF
. TRBJ2-1 TRBV28 many TGTGCCAGCGGCAGGGCCGAGTACAATGAGCAGTTCTTC CASGRAEYNEQFF
. TRBJ2-1 TRBV9 . TGTGCCAGCAGCGTAGATAGCGGAACCTCCGGGGAGCAGTTCTTC CASSVDSGTSGEQFF
. TRBJ1-2 TRBV20-1 few TGCAGTGCTAGAGATGGGGGTGGCTACACCTTC CSARDGGGYTF
. TRBJ1-5 TRBV7-9 many TGTGCTAGCAGCCAAAAGGGGACCAAAAGGGATCAGCCCCAGCATTTT CASSQKGTKRDQPQHF
TRBD2 TRBJ2-1 TRBV7-9 many TGTGCCAGCAGCTCCCTAGAGTTGGGAACGGGAGGGAATGAGCAGTTCTTC CASSSLELGTGGNEQFF
. TRBJ2-3 TRBV14 few TGTGCCAGCAGCCCCTTGATGAGAACAGATACGCAGTATTTT CASSPLMRTDTQYF
TRBD2 TRBJ2-3 TRBV29-1 few TGCAGCGTTGGCGGTGCGGGGGGGATCACAGATACGCAGTATTTT CSVGGAGGITDTQYF
. TRBJ2-1 TRBV27 few TGTGCCAGCAGTTTATCGATAGTTAGGCTCGATGGGCAGTTCTTC CASSLSIVRLDGQFF
. TRBJ1-1 TRBV5-1 . TGCGCCAGCAGCTTGGCCAGGGACACTGAAGTTTTCTTT CASSLARDTEVFF
TRBD2 TRBJ2-3 TRBV19 many TGTGCCAGCAGCTCCTGGACTAGCGGGAGGGATACGCAGTATTTT CASSSWTSGRDTQYF
TRBD1 TRBJ1-3 TRBV29-1 . TGCAGCGTTGCTGGCAGGGGGTACTCTGGAAACACCATATATTTT CSVAGRGYSGNTIYF
. TRBJ1-1 TRBV29-1 few TGCAGCGTTGAACTGGTTGAAGCTTTCTTT CSVELVEAFF
. TRBJ2-7 TRBV29-1 . TGCAGCGTTGAAGAGGGGAATGAGCAGTACTTC CSVEEGNEQYF